Listed below are T cell receptor beta chains from one sample, sequenced in a study of T-cell reconstitution after alpha-beta-depleted transplantation in children. TCRdb analysed the PCR reads with MiXCR anew, one entry per CDR3 protein. The table has under 250,000 distinct CDR3 sequences, more than 20% seen once. The material was PBMCs, mostly from graft donor cells, obtained 360 days after TCRalphabeta/CD19-depleted stem cell transplant. These receptors all come from a female patient aged 2-9 years who had a stem cell transplant for congenital amegakaryocytic thrombocytopenia, so the T cells may come from the graft donor. The CDR3 runs from the conserved cysteine through the conserved F or W. A D gene is named only where the DNA matches it firmly. Some rows mark clone size as missing; the rest say once, few, many or name a class of expanded clone.

d_call,j_call,clone_size,v_call,cdr3_aa,cdr3_nt
.,TRBJ2-2,.,TRBV6-4,CASSLQGMNTGELFF,TGTGCCAGCAGCCTACAGGGTATGAACACCGGGGAGCTGTTTTTT
TRBD1,TRBJ2-7,.,TRBV20-1,CSAIGTDYEQYF,TGCAGTGCTATCGGGACAGACTACGAGCAGTACTTC
TRBD2,TRBJ2-1,many,TRBV12-3/TRBV12-4,CASSYGLADNEQFF,TGTGCCAGCAGTTACGGACTAGCGGACAATGAGCAGTTCTTC
TRBD1,TRBJ2-7,few,TRBV5-1,CASSFTGEPYEQYF,TGCGCCAGCAGCTTCACAGGGGAGCCCTACGAGCAGTACTTC
.,TRBJ2-1,few,TRBV20-1,CSAPRIPQEYNEQFF,TGCAGTGCTCCGAGGATACCGCAAGAATACAATGAGCAGTTCTTC
TRBD1,TRBJ2-2,.,TRBV29-1,CSVGTDANTGELFF,TGCAGCGTCGGGACAGACGCGAACACCGGGGAGCTGTTTTTT
.,TRBJ2-3,.,TRBV27,CASSNGSRSQYF,TGTGCCAGCAGTAACGGGAGCAGGTCGCAGTATTTT
.,TRBJ2-7,.,TRBV28,CASTGDKYEQYF,TGTGCCAGTACCGGGGATAAATACGAGCAGTACTTC
.,TRBJ2-1,.,TRBV6-5,CASSWGPYNEQFF,TGTGCCAGCAGTTGGGGGCCCTACAATGAGCAGTTCTTC
.,TRBJ1-3,few,TRBV5-1,CASSLGGERSSGNTIYF,TGCGCCAGCAGCTTGGGGGGGGAACGGAGCTCTGGAAACACCATATATTTT
TRBD1,TRBJ1-5,once,TRBV19,CASSIQGANQPQHF,TGTGCCAGTAGTATACAGGGGGCTAATCAGCCCCAGCATTTT
.,TRBJ1-1,.,TRBV5-1,CASSWGRLGNTEAFF,TGCGCCAGCAGCTGGGGACGGCTAGGGAACACTGAAGCTTTCTTT
TRBD1,TRBJ1-5,.,TRBV5-1,CASSPGQGQQPQHF,TGCGCCAGCAGCCCGGGACAGGGTCAACAGCCCCAGCATTTT
.,TRBJ2-2,.,TRBV4-1,CASSPFPSESTGELFF,TGCGCCAGCAGCCCATTTCCCTCCGAGAGCACCGGGGAGCTGTTTTTT
.,TRBJ2-4,.,TRBV4-1,CASSPWVWSPDTISHIQYF,TGCGCCAGCAGCCCCTGGGTCTGGAGCCCGGACACGATTAGCCACATTCAGTACTTC